Presented here are 7 T cell receptor beta chains from one specimen sequenced in a study of cytomegalovirus exposure and HLA in healthy donors. Primers: 60 Vbeta forward and 13 Jbeta reverse. This table comes from immunoSEQ multiplex PCR, and its TCRdb copy is limited to in-frame clones, with some not included. The table has about 140,000 clones, approximately 10% seen once; the top ten hold roughly 7.2%. The source material was PBMCs. The receptors shown here come from a woman aged 40 to 50 in good health and CMV-seropositive.

This clone was seen repeatedly, ten times or more. The chain is built from TRBV19 and TRBJ1-2; D unclear. This CDR3 comprises 14 residues. Trimming pared 1 base from V and 3 bases from J, leaving 9 bases between. Germline CDR1 LNHDA, CDR2 SQIVND (reference sequence). Here the CDR3 DNA reads TGTGCCAGTAGTATAGCGGGGTGGTACTATGGCTACACCTTC. It encodes CASSIAGWYYGYTF.

This clone came up a few times. The V gene is TRBV16, the J gene TRBJ1-5; D is possibly TRBD1 (5 bases). Germline V gene sequence: CDR1 KGHSY, CDR2 FQNENV. V gave up 1 base and J gave up 1 base, with 8 bases separating them. The CDR3 spans 15 residues. The CDR3 protein is CASSQFRESNQPQHF. As DNA, the CDR3 is TGTGCCAGCAGCCAATTCAGGGAAAGCAATCAGCCCCAGCATTTT.

This clone came up a few times. The chain is built from TRBV7-9 and TRBJ1-1; D uncertain. V gave up 5 bases and J gave up 2 bases, with 6 bases separating them. This CDR3 comprises 12 residues. CDR1 is SEHNR, CDR2 FQNEAQ, per germline (reference sequence). CDR3 DNA sequence: TGTGCCAGCAGCCCCCTTAACACTGAAGCTTTCTTT. The encoded protein is CASSPLNTEAFF. The full variable domain, with the rest looked up from reference TRBV7-9 and TRBJ1-1, is DTGVSQNPRHKITKRGQNVTFRCDPISEHNRLYWYRQTLGQGPEFLTYFQNEAQLEKSRLLSDRFSAERPKGSFSTLEIQRTEQGDSAMYLCASSPLNTEAFFGQGTRLTVV.

The V call is TRBV5-1, the J call TRBJ2-1; 13 bases are a match to TRBD2. This CDR3 comprises 15 residues. Germline trimming cut 1 base from V and 7 bases from J; bases unmatched to any gene: 2. Germline V gene data show CDR1 as SGHRS and CDR2 as YFSETQ. CDR3 nucleotides: TGCGCCAGCAGCTTGTGGACTAGCGGGGGAAATGAGCAGTTCTTC. Encoded protein: CASSLWTSGGNEQFF.

This chain joins TRBV5-1 and TRBJ2-1, with TRBD2 as a possible D gene (5 bases). V dropped 4 bases and J dropped 0 bases, with 17 bases sitting between them. Looked up from germline, CDR1 is SGHRS and CDR2 is YFSETQ. This CDR3 has 17 residues. CDR3 in DNA: TGCGCCAGCAGCCCGAGGACTCTACGGAGCTCCTACAATGAGCAGTTCTTC. Translated, it gives CASSPRTLRSSYNEQFF.

The rearrangement joins TRBV6-5 to TRBJ1-6, with D perhaps matching TRBD1 (6 bases). This CDR3 is 14 amino acids long. Between the trimmed V and J ends, which lost 2 bases and 7 bases, there was a span of 9 bases. Germline loops: CDR1 MNHEY, CDR2 SVGAGI. CDR3 loop: CASSYRGKNSPLHF. The CDR3 coding sequence is TGTGCCAGCAGTTACAGGGGGAAAAATTCACCCCTCCACTTT.

A few counts support this clone. The V and J genes are TRBV5-1 and TRBJ1-6, with D unresolved. Trimming left V 0 bases short and J 16 bases short, with 17 bases between. This CDR3 has 14 amino acids. Germline CDR1 and CDR2: SGHRS and YFSETQ. The CDR3 region is CASSLGARNDRLHF. DNA of the CDR3: TGCGCCAGCAGCTTGGGGGCCAGGAACGACCGACTCCACTTT.